The rows below give T cell receptor beta chains drawn from one sample of a study of blood T cell repertoires in COVID-19. The assay was immunoSEQ multiplex PCR, and TCRdb's table has in-frame clones only and misses some. The sample consists of tens of thousands of clones, 87% of them appearing once. Sequenced input: peripheral blood. The receptors originated from a woman aged 55-69 years with COVID-19, enrolled during active disease. Each CDR3 is given with its conserved first and last residue. The order of the fields is clone size, D gene, V gene, J gene, CDR3 protein, CDR3 DNA. The D gene is left open where the match is weak. Expanded clones are given a class, and other clones once, few, many or no size at all.

>NA|TRBD2|TRBV19|TRBJ2-5
CASSSGLAGDWETQYF
TGTGCCAGTAGTTCGGGACTAGCGGGAGATTGGGAGACCCAGTACTTC
>few|NA|TRBV28|TRBJ2-1
CASSLIVSDNEQFF
TGTGCCAGCAGTTTGATAGTTAGCGACAATGAGCAGTTCTTC
>NA|TRBD1|TRBV18|TRBJ1-2
CASSPGDRADGYTF
TGTGCCAGCTCACCCGGGGACAGGGCGGATGGCTACACCTTC
>NA|NA|TRBV7-9|TRBJ1-1
CASSLDTMNTEAFF
TGTGCCAGCAGCTTGGACACCATGAACACTGAAGCTTTCTTT
>NA|TRBD1|TRBV7-2|TRBJ2-7
CASSFPEWTGRREQYF
TGTGCCAGCAGCTTCCCCGAATGGACAGGACGGCGCGAGCAGTACTTC
>NA|NA|TRBV30|TRBJ2-5
CAWTRRETQYF
TGTGCCTGGACCCGGAGGGAGACCCAGTACTTC
>NA|NA|TRBV7-9|TRBJ2-2
CASSLDSVGLGSTGELFF
TGTGCCAGCAGCTTAGATTCCGTAGGGTTGGGGAGCACCGGGGAGCTGTTTTTT
>NA|NA|TRBV11-2|TRBJ2-7
CASSLEAGGLLEQYF
TGTGCCAGCAGCTTAGAGGCAGGGGGGCTCCTCGAGCAGTACTTC
>NA|NA|TRBV29-1|TRBJ2-1
CSVDPGLDEQFF
TGCAGCGTTGATCCAGGGCTGGATGAGCAGTTCTTC
>NA|NA|TRBV7-8|TRBJ2-5
CASSPVVYQETQYF
TGTGCCAGCAGCCCCGTAGTGTACCAAGAGACCCAGTACTTC
>NA|TRBD2|TRBV5-4|TRBJ2-2
CASSSGLAGNTGELFF
TGTGCCAGCAGCTCCGGACTAGCGGGGAACACCGGGGAGCTGTTTTTT
>NA|NA|TRBV7-9|TRBJ1-3
CASSLETGGSGNTIYF
TGTGCCAGCAGCTTAGAGACGGGAGGATCCGGAAACACCATATATTTT
>NA|NA|TRBV9|TRBJ2-4
CASSVVAIGDIQYF
TGTGCCAGCAGCGTGGTTGCGATCGGGGACATTCAGTACTTC
>once|NA|TRBV27|TRBJ2-5
CASSLSLGETQYF
TGTGCCAGCAGTTTATCGCTAGGTGAGACCCAGTACTTC
>NA|NA|TRBV28|TRBJ1-4
CASSLRVTNEKLFF
TGTGCCAGCAGTCTCAGGGTCACTAATGAAAAACTGTTTTTT
>few|NA|TRBV21-1|TRBJ2-5
CASSKAGEGWETQYF
TGTGCCAGCAGCAAAGCGGGAGAGGGTTGGGAGACCCAGTACTTC
>NA|NA|TRBV12-3/TRBV12-4|TRBJ1-3
CASRPQGGNTIYF
TGTGCCAGCAGACCACAGGGAGGAAACACCATATATTTT
>NA|NA|TRBV19|TRBJ1-2
CASSIGGNYGYTF
TGTGCCAGTAGCATCGGGGGGAACTATGGCTACACCTTC
>NA|NA|TRBV4-1|TRBJ1-4
CASSQDHRVDLKLFF
TGCGCCAGCAGCCAAGATCACAGGGTTGACCTAAAACTGTTTTTT
>NA|TRBD2|TRBV19|TRBJ2-7
CASLAGGPHEQYF
TGTGCCAGCTTAGCGGGAGGTCCCCACGAGCAGTACTTC
>NA|NA|TRBV7-9|TRBJ2-7
CASSFGSGYAYEQYF
TGTGCCAGCAGCTTCGGGTCGGGGTACGCCTACGAGCAGTACTTC
>few|NA|TRBV20-1|TRBJ2-1
CSASSYNEQFF
TGCAGTGCCTCCTCCTACAATGAGCAGTTCTTC
>few|TRBD1|TRBV3-1/TRBV3-2|TRBJ2-5
CASSLTTGQETQYF
TGTGCCAGCAGCCTAACGACAGGGCAAGAGACCCAGTACTTC
>NA|NA|TRBV30|TRBJ1-1
CAWSIAEGTEAFF
TGTGCCTGGAGTATTGCGGAGGGGACTGAAGCTTTCTTT
>NA|NA|TRBV7-3|TRBJ1-1
CASSLTGTGEAFF
TGTGCCAGCAGCTTAACGGGCACGGGAGAAGCTTTCTTT
>once|TRBD1|TRBV15|TRBJ1-5
CATRDDGTGYNSNQPQHF
TGTGCCACCAGGGACGACGGGACAGGGTATAATAGCAATCAGCCCCAGCATTTT
>NA|TRBD1|TRBV11-2|TRBJ1-2
CASSLSRGYGYTF
TGTGCCAGCAGCCTTTCCAGGGGGTATGGCTACACCTTC
>once|NA|TRBV7-3|TRBJ2-1
CASSLNGELGEQFF
TGTGCCAGCAGCTTAAATGGCGAACTAGGGGAGCAGTTCTTC
>NA|TRBD2|TRBV7-2|TRBJ2-2
CASSRLAGYTGELFF
TGTGCCAGCAGCAGACTAGCGGGTTACACCGGGGAGCTGTTTTTT
>medium-sized|TRBD2|TRBV20-1|TRBJ2-1
CSASDLAGDEQFF
TGCAGTGCTAGTGATCTGGCGGGAGATGAGCAGTTCTTC
>once|NA|TRBV28|TRBJ1-2
CASIDVLRRYGYTF
TGTGCCAGCATAGATGTACTCAGGCGTTATGGCTACACCTTC
>few|NA|TRBV6-4|TRBJ2-3
CASSDGGGADTQYF
TGTGCCAGCAGTGACGGTGGGGGCGCAGATACGCAGTATTTT
>NA|TRBD1|TRBV10-3|TRBJ1-1
CASTGTGGTGENAFF
TGTGCCAGCACCGGGACAGGGGGAACCGGCGAAAATGCTTTCTTT
>NA|TRBD1|TRBV6-1|TRBJ1-2
CASSDRDRGPLGAGYTF
TGTGCCAGCAGTGACCGGGACAGGGGCCCATTGGGAGCTGGCTACACCTTC
>once|NA|TRBV27|TRBJ2-7
CASSLRWAETGEQYF
TGTGCCAGCAGTCTCAGGTGGGCGGAAACGGGGGAGCAGTACTTC
>NA|NA|TRBV18|TRBJ2-5
CASSPQGGETQYF
TGTGCCAGCTCGCCACAGGGAGGGGAGACCCAGTACTTC
>NA|TRBD1|TRBV6-1|TRBJ1-2
CASSEAVQGAYGYTF
TGTGCCAGCAGTGAAGCGGTCCAGGGGGCTTATGGCTACACCTTC
>NA|NA|TRBV11-2|TRBJ2-3
CASSPVRDTQYF
TGTGCCAGCAGCCCGGTGCGCGATACGCAGTATTTT
>NA|NA|TRBV28|TRBJ2-1
CASSSPSMTASYNEQFF
TGTGCCAGCAGTTCCCCCTCCATGACAGCCTCCTACAATGAGCAGTTCTTC
>once|NA|TRBV30|TRBJ2-2
CAWSVLASAGELFF
TGTGCCTGGAGTGTACTCGCGTCCGCCGGGGAGCTGTTTTTT
>NA|NA|TRBV15|TRBJ2-3
CATSRDNRGHTDTQYF
TGTGCCACCAGCAGAGATAATCGGGGACACACAGATACGCAGTATTTT
>NA|TRBD2|TRBV27|TRBJ2-7
CASRLAGGPYEQYF
TGTGCCAGCAGACTAGCGGGAGGTCCCTACGAGCAGTACTTC
>few|NA|TRBV27|TRBJ2-1
CASSLFAGSTDEQFF
TGTGCCAGCAGTTTATTCGCGGGATCTACCGATGAGCAGTTCTTC
>once|TRBD1|TRBV28|TRBJ2-1
CASSRSGQGAYNEQFF
TGTGCCAGCAGTCGGTCGGGACAGGGGGCGTACAATGAGCAGTTCTTC
>NA|NA|TRBV5-8|TRBJ2-3
CASSFVGVGTDTQYF
TGTGCCAGCAGCTTTGTGGGAGTTGGAACAGATACGCAGTATTTT